This entry concerns a single T cell receptor beta chain. Those enrolled, adults aged roughly 18 to 90 years, came from about two dozen US areas. Clinical histories supplied by participants themselves formed the basis of cohort assignment. The repertoire was sequenced with immunoSEQ multiplex PCR; TCRdb's copy has only in-frame clones and lacks some. The sample holds 300,000 or so clones, more than 75% seen once. The sample originates from a study of blood T cell repertoires in COVID-19. The sample taken for sequencing was PBMCs or T cells enriched from blood (not recorded which). The source of this sequence is a man between 60 and 75 years old who had recovered from COVID-19.

Written as DNA, the CDR3 is TGCGCCAGCAGCTCCTATTTCGGCAATGAGCAGTTCTTC. Translated, it gives CASSSYFGNEQFF. The rearrangement joins TRBV10-1 to TRBJ2-1; D remains ambiguous. Germline V gives CDR1 WNHNN, CDR2 SYGVQD (reference sequence). The CDR3 is 13 residues long. Trimming took off 6 bases at V and 6 bases at J, with 12 bases between the two ends.